Shown below are 27 T cell receptor beta chains from a single sample sequenced in a study of CD8 T cells in ankylosing spondylitis. Findings and caveats of the study: There was a TCR beta motif, made of several highly homologous variants, that appeared characteristic of ankylosing spondylitis blood.

One entry per CDR3 protein results from TCRdb running MiXCR on the 5' RACE reads. In the table there are around 94,000 distinct CDR3 sequences, around 8.5% of which are singletons. No antigen has been assigned to these receptors. Input material: blood, either unsorted or a sorted T cell fraction (not recorded which). Receptors were obtained from a male donor with ankylosing spondylitis.

This clonotype was seen more than once but under ten times. The V gene is TRBV28, the J gene TRBJ2-1; D is undetermined. This CDR3 comprises 13 residues. The germline gives CDR1 MDHEN, CDR2 SYDVKM. V was trimmed by 3 bases and J by 8 bases, leaving 11 bases between them. DNA for the CDR3: TGTGCCAGCAGTTTTACAAGTATCGATGAGCAGTTCTTC. It yields the protein CASSFTSIDEQFF.

The CDR3, as DNA: TGTGCCAGCACCTCAGACTCACTAGAGACCCAGTACTTC. Translated, it gives CASTSDSLETQYF. The chain is built from TRBV12-3 or TRBV12-4 and TRBJ2-5; D unresolved. Trimming removed 7 bases from V and 4 bases from J, with 13 bases in between. The CDR3 consists of 13 residues.

This clonotype was counted ten times or more. The V and J genes are TRBV10-3 and TRBJ2-3, with TRBD1 as a possible D gene (5 bases). The CDR3 spans 13 residues. Trimming removed 8 bases at V and 2 bases at J, with 11 bases between. Per germline, CDR1 ENHRY and CDR2 SYGVKD. This CDR3 reads CAIATAFTDTQYF. The CDR3 region has the DNA TGTGCCATCGCGACAGCTTTCACAGATACGCAGTATTTT.

This clonotype was seen more than once but under ten times. The V call is TRBV2, the J call TRBJ2-3; D call uncertain. Per germline, CDR1 SNHLY and CDR2 FYNNEI. The CDR3 has 15 amino acids. V dropped 2 bases and J dropped 1 base, with 10 bases sitting between them. The CDR3 spells CASSEWPPGTDTQYF. CDR3 coding DNA: TGTGCCAGCAGTGAATGGCCCCCAGGCACAGATACGCAGTATTTT.

V usage is TRBV11-2 and J usage is TRBJ2-7, with D possibly called TRBD1 or TRBD2 (5 bases each). Germline V gene lookup returns CDR1 SGHAT and CDR2 FQNNGV. CDR3 size: 14 residues. Trimming removed 5 bases at V and 2 bases at J, with 13 bases between. CDR3 residues: CASSPGRTTYEQYF. In DNA, the CDR3 is TGTGCCAGCAGCCCGGGACGGACGACCTACGAGCAGTACTTC.

The chain links TRBV5-1 to TRBJ2-7; no clear D. Germline CDR1 is SGHRS and CDR2 is YFSETQ. The germline V and J ends were trimmed by 0 bases and 4 bases, with 17 bases remaining between them. This CDR3 is 16 amino acids long. Here the CDR3 DNA reads TGCGCCAGCAGCTTGGGAGGCGATTCCTCCATTTACGAGCAGTACGTC. Amino acid sequence: CASSLGGDSSIYEQYV.

Ten or more counts support this clonotype. V and J are TRBV20-1 and TRBJ2-1; 12 bases agree with TRBD2. The trim removed 3 bases at V and 7 bases at J, leaving 4 bases unmatched. Germline values: CDR1 DFQATT, CDR2 SNEGSKA (reference sequence). The CDR3 is 14 amino acids. This CDR3 reads CSARGLAGVNEQFF. CDR3 DNA: TGCAGTGCTAGGGGACTAGCGGGCGTAAATGAGCAGTTCTTC.

This chain links TRBV27 with TRBJ1-1; D not certain. The V gene lost 1 base and the J gene lost 1 base, with 10 bases spanning the gap. The CDR3 spans 15 residues. Germline CDR1 is MNHEY and CDR2 is SMNVEV (reference sequence). CDR3 amino acids: CASSLLQNQNTEAFF. The CDR3 DNA reads as TGTGCCAGCAGTTTATTACAGAACCAGAACACTGAAGCTTTCTTT.

Many counts were recorded for this clonotype. The CDR3 region is CAKTNFSGNTIYF. The CDR3 DNA sequence: TGTGCCAAGACAAACTTCTCTGGAAACACCATATATTTT. The V call is TRBV11-3, the J call TRBJ1-3, with D uncertain. Germline loops: CDR1 SGHNT, CDR2 YENEEA. V lost 10 bases and J 0 bases, leaving 10 bases between the germline ends. The CDR3 totals 13 residues.

This chain connects TRBV27 to TRBJ1-2; D unresolved. The CDR3 is made up of 13 amino acids. CDR1 is MNHEY, CDR2 SMNVEV, per germline (reference sequence). The V end lost 3 bases, the J end lost 6 bases, and 11 bases lay between the germline ends. The CDR3, as DNA: TGTGCCAGCAGTTTCCTAGGACTTCATGGCTACACCTTC. Residues: CASSFLGLHGYTF.

DNA for the CDR3: TGTGCCAGCAGCCGACCGGGACAGGGGATCACTGAAGCTTTCTTT. Translating it yields CASSRPGQGITEAFF. J is TRBJ1-1 and V is TRBV3-1; 10 nucleotides align to TRBD1. The CDR3 is 15 residues long. The V gene end was trimmed by 4 bases and the J gene end by 4 bases; junction bases not matched to a gene: 6. CDR1 and CDR2 (germline): LGHDT, YNNKEL (reference sequence).

This clonotype has at least ten counts. The DNA for the CDR3 is TGTGCCAGCAGCTTCCCCTCGGGACTAGCGGGAGCAGATGAGCAGTTCTTC. Its translation is CASSFPSGLAGADEQFF. J is TRBJ2-1 and V is TRBV4-2, with 14 bases matching TRBD2. Germline V gives CDR1 LGHNA, CDR2 YNFKEQ. The length of the CDR3 is 17 residues. V lost 5 bases, J lost 8 bases, and 11 bases stayed unmatched.

CDR3 loop: CSARGQGPTGELFF. CDR3 nucleotides: TGCAGTGCTAGAGGCCAGGGCCCCACCGGGGAGCTGTTTTTT. The V and J genes are TRBV20-1 and TRBJ2-2, with D perhaps matching TRBD1 (5 bases). V lost 1 base, J lost 4 bases, and 10 bases lay in between. Germline lookup yields CDR1 DFQATT and CDR2 SNEGSKA (reference sequence). The CDR3 contains 14 residues.

This clonotype has ten or more counts. The genes are TRBV24-1 and TRBJ2-3; TRBD1 matches 11 bases. This CDR3 comprises 19 residues. Germline V CDR1 and CDR2: KGHDR, SFDVKD. V lost 4 bases, J lost 1 base, and 12 bases stayed unmatched. CDR3 in amino acids: CATSEPGQGAFRGTDTQYF. The CDR3 DNA reads as TGTGCCACCAGTGAACCCGGACAGGGGGCGTTTCGGGGCACAGATACGCAGTATTTT.

This clonotype was seen repeatedly, ten times or more. This sequence joins TRBV7-8 and TRBJ2-1; D call uncertain. Looked up from germline, CDR1 is SGHVS and CDR2 is FQNEAQ. The CDR3 consists of 16 residues. Trimming shortened V by 4 bases and J by 4 bases, and 17 bases separated the two germline ends. In DNA, the CDR3 is TGTGCCAGCAGCTCCTCAATTTATTTCAGATACAATGAGCAGTTCTTC. It codes for CASSSSIYFRYNEQFF.

This clonotype has just a few counts. The V gene is TRBV27, the J gene TRBJ1-1; 8 nucleotides line up with TRBD1. Germline V CDR1 and CDR2: MNHEY, SMNVEV (reference sequence). The V segment lost 5 bases and the J segment 3 bases; nucleotides outside the gene matches: 5. The CDR3 loop spans 14 amino acids. DNA for the CDR3: TGTGCCAGCAGTGTCACAGGGGGTGACACTGAAGCTTTCTTT. Its protein is CASSVTGGDTEAFF.

V gene TRBV7-9 combines with J gene TRBJ1-2; 9 positions match TRBD1. Germline lookup yields CDR1 SEHNR and CDR2 FQNEAQ (reference sequence). The CDR3 sequence is 13 residues long. V lost 5 bases and J lost 6; bases outside the gene matches: 4. The CDR3 region is CASSTRDRDGYTF. The CDR3, as DNA: TGTGCCAGCAGCACCCGGGACAGGGATGGCTACACCTTC. The full variable domain, its missing parts supplied by reference TRBV7-9 and TRBJ1-2, is DTGVSQNPRHKITKRGQNVTFRCDPISEHNRLYWYRQTLGQGPEFLTYFQNEAQLEKSRLLSDRFSAERPKGSFSTLEIQRTEQGDSAMYLCASSTRDRDGYTFGSGTRLTVV.

This clonotype was observed a few times. The chain links TRBV5-5 to TRBJ2-5; 7 positions agree with TRBD1. The CDR3 is made up of 17 amino acids. Germline CDR1 is SGHKS and CDR2 is YYEKEE (reference sequence). V dropped 4 bases and J dropped 2; count of bases not matched to a gene: 14. The CDR3 coding sequence is TGTGCCAGCAGCCCCGGGACAGAGACTCTGTTACAAGAGACCCAGTACTTC. Its protein is CASSPGTETLLQETQYF. Complete variable domain (other parts from reference TRBV5-5 and TRBJ2-5): DAGVTQSPTHLIKTRGQQVTLRCSPISGHKSVSWYQQVLGQGPQFIFQYYEKEERGRGNFPDRFSARQFPNYSSELNVNALLLGDSALYLCASSPGTETLLQETQYFGPGTRLLVL.

This clonotype was recorded many times. The chain recombines TRBV4-2 with TRBJ1-2; D uncertain. Trimming took 0 bases from V and 7 from J, leaving 6 bases between them. This CDR3 is 12 amino acids long. The germline V gene encodes CDR1 LGHNA and CDR2 YNFKEQ. The CDR3 DNA reads TGTGCCAGCAGCCAAGATCTAGCTGGCTACACCTTC. This gives the protein CASSQDLAGYTF.

This clonotype turned up a few times. V usage is TRBV7-9 and J usage is TRBJ2-1; a weak D match, TRBD1 (7 bases). Trimming took 3 bases from V and 9 from J, leaving 15 bases between them. The CDR3 length is 14 residues. The germline V gene has CDR1 SEHNR and CDR2 FQNEAQ (reference sequence). This chain's CDR3 is CASSFIAAGGEQFF. As DNA, the CDR3 is TGTGCCAGCAGCTTTATAGCGGCAGGGGGTGAGCAGTTCTTC.

The chain carries TRBV5-1 and TRBJ2-1; maybe TRBD1 (6 bases). V shed 4 bases and J shed 3 bases, with 23 bases lying between them. This CDR3 is 18 amino acids long. Germline V gene sequence: CDR1 SGHRS, CDR2 YFSETQ. CDR3 region: CASSPDFEGHSNYNEQFF. The CDR3 DNA follows: TGCGCCAGCAGCCCCGATTTTGAGGGACATTCGAACTACAATGAGCAGTTCTTC.

The rearrangement joins TRBV7-9 to TRBJ1-2, with D perhaps TRBD1 (6 bases). V lost 8 bases and J lost 4, with 14 bases in between. Germline lookup yields CDR1 SEHNR and CDR2 FQNEAQ (reference sequence). This CDR3 has 13 amino acids. CDR3 nucleotide sequence: TGTGCCAGCGGCGAAGGGGGAGGCTATGGCTACACCTTC. This gives the protein CASGEGGGYGYTF. Complete variable domain (other parts from reference TRBV7-9 and TRBJ1-2): DTGVSQNPRHKITKRGQNVTFRCDPISEHNRLYWYRQTLGQGPEFLTYFQNEAQLEKSRLLSDRFSAERPKGSFSTLEIQRTEQGDSAMYLCASGEGGGYGYTFGSGTRLTVV.

The chain combines TRBV29-1 with TRBJ2-5; 8 bases line up with TRBD2. Germline V lookup: CDR1 SQVTM, CDR2 ANQGSEA. CDR3 size: 13 residues. V trimming: 7 bases; J trimming: 5 bases; junction bases outside the gene matches: 9. CDR3 in DNA: TGCAGCGAAACTAGCGGCACAGGGGAGACCCAGTACTTC. Its protein is CSETSGTGETQYF. Looking up the rest from reference TRBV29-1 and TRBJ2-5 gives the full variable domain: SAVISQKPSRDICQRGTSLTIQCQVDSQVTMMFWYRQQPGQSLTLIATANQGSEATYESGFVIDKFPISRPNLTFSTLTVSNMSPEDSSIYLCSETSGTGETQYFGPGTRLLVL.

This clonotype came up many times. The J gene is TRBJ2-7, the V gene TRBV10-3; 8 bases map to TRBD2. Losses at the gene ends were 7 bases for V and 5 bases for J; bases not matched to a gene: 4. The CDR3 loop spans 12 amino acids. Germline V CDR1 and CDR2: ENHRY, SYGVKD. CDR3 amino acids: CAITGGGNEQYF. The CDR3 DNA reads as TGTGCCATCACCGGGGGGGGAAACGAGCAGTACTTC.

This clonotype was seen more than once but under ten times. This chain links TRBV7-8 with TRBJ2-1; D unclear. Germline V gives CDR1 SGHVS, CDR2 FQNEAQ. The CDR3 is 12 amino acids. Trimming left V 5 bases short and J 7 bases short, with 9 bases between. CDR3 protein: CASSPLLNEQFF. As DNA, the CDR3 is TGTGCCAGCAGCCCGCTCCTTAATGAGCAGTTCTTC.

The chain employs TRBV6-1 and TRBJ2-1; a weak D match, TRBD1 (5 bases). The CDR3 sequence is 13 residues long. Germline-derived CDR1 and CDR2 are MNHNS and SASEGT. V was pared by 7 bases and J by 0 bases, with 7 bases between. CDR3 nucleotides: TGTGCCAGCAAGGACATCTCCTACAATGAGCAGTTCTTC. Translation: CASKDISYNEQFF.

This clonotype was counted at least ten times. The DNA of the CDR3 is TGTGCCATCAGTGTAGCGGGAGGGCCCGATGAGCAGTTCTTC. Its protein product is CAISVAGGPDEQFF. V and J are TRBV10-3 and TRBJ2-1; the match to TRBD2 covers 11 bases. The V gene's germline CDR1 is ENHRY and CDR2 SYGVKD. V gave up 4 bases and J gave up 8 bases; unmatched junction bases: 4. This CDR3 spans 14 amino acids.